This is a list of T cell receptor beta chains from one sample in a study of cytomegalovirus exposure and HLA in healthy donors. Assay used: immunoSEQ multiplex PCR; TCRdb lists only in-frame clones, some missing. Of fewer than 150,000 clones detected, 77% appear once; the ten largest clones hold 2%. Input material: PBMCs. These receptors were obtained from a man aged 30-40 years in good health and CMV-seronegative. The CDR3 runs from the conserved cysteine through the conserved F or W. The D gene is left open where the match is weak.

j_call	d_call	v_call	cdr3_aa
TRBJ2-3	.	TRBV7-9	CARSIPGTDTQYF
TRBJ2-6	TRBD1	TRBV30	CAWSNPSQGQGASGANVLTF
TRBJ2-7	TRBD1	TRBV7-3	CASSSDRGGEQYF
TRBJ2-7	TRBD1	TRBV30	CAWSPGQGMNEQYF
TRBJ2-1	TRBD2	TRBV5-4	CASSFIAGGAYNEQFF
TRBJ2-6	TRBD1	TRBV29-1	CSALQGARSGANVLTF
TRBJ2-5	TRBD2	TRBV4-2	CASSQDGRGEETQYF
TRBJ2-3	TRBD2	TRBV15	CATSREGTSGSAHTDTQYF
TRBJ2-2	.	TRBV5-1	CASSVTQNTGELFF
TRBJ2-5	TRBD1	TRBV19	CASSITGGVWETQYF
TRBJ2-4	TRBD1	TRBV7-9	CASSIRDRGLKPAENIQYF